This entry lists 3 T cell receptor beta chains sequenced from one sample in a study of cytomegalovirus exposure and HLA in healthy donors. Amplification used 60 Vbeta primers and 13 Jbeta primers. This table comes from immunoSEQ multiplex PCR, and its TCRdb copy is limited to in-frame clones, with some not included. This sample has some 130,000 clones; over 65% occur once, and the top ten carry about 3.5%. Material: PBMCs. Source of these receptors: a woman aged 25 to 39 in good health and CMV-seropositive.

The chain couples TRBV6-5 to TRBJ2-7, with D possibly TRBD2 on 6 matching bases. V was clipped by 5 bases and J by 2 bases, with 16 bases between them. The CDR3 consists of 15 residues. Germline CDR1 and CDR2: MNHEY and SVGAGI. In DNA form, the CDR3 reads TGTGCCAGCAGTATGGGACTGGAAACCACCTACGAGCAGTACTTC. Translation gives CASSMGLETTYEQYF.

The chain is built from TRBV11-3 and TRBJ2-3, with no clear D. The germline V gene encodes CDR1 SGHNT and CDR2 YENEEA. The CDR3 covers 14 residues. Trimming removed 5 bases from V and 1 base from J, with 10 bases in between. The CDR3 DNA sequence: TGTGCCAGCAGCCTAAGTCGCGGCACAGATACGCAGTATTTT. Translation gives CASSLSRGTDTQYF.

The chain recombines TRBV4-3 with TRBJ2-3; the D gene is possibly TRBD1 (6 bases). This CDR3 comprises 15 residues. Germline lookup yields CDR1 LGHNA and CDR2 YSLEER. The germline V and J ends were trimmed by 4 bases and 1 base, with 12 bases remaining between them. As DNA, the CDR3 is TGCGCCAGCAGCCCAACAGGGTCCCGCACAGATACGCAGTATTTT. The encoded protein is CASSPTGSRTDTQYF.